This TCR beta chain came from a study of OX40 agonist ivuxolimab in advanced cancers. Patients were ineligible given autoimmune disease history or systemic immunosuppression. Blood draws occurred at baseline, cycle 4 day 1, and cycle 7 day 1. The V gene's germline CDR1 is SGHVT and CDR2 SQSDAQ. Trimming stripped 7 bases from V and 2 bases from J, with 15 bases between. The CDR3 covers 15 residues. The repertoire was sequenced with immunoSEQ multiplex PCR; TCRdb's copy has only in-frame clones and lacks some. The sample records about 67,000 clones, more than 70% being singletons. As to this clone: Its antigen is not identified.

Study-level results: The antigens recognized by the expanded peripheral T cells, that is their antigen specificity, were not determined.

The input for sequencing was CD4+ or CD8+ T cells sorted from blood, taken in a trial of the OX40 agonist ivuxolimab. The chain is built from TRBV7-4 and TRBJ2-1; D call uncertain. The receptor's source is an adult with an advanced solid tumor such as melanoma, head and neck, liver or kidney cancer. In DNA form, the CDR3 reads TGTGCCAGCACCATACTGTACGGCCCCTACAATGAGCAGTTCTTC. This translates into CASTILYGPYNEQFF.